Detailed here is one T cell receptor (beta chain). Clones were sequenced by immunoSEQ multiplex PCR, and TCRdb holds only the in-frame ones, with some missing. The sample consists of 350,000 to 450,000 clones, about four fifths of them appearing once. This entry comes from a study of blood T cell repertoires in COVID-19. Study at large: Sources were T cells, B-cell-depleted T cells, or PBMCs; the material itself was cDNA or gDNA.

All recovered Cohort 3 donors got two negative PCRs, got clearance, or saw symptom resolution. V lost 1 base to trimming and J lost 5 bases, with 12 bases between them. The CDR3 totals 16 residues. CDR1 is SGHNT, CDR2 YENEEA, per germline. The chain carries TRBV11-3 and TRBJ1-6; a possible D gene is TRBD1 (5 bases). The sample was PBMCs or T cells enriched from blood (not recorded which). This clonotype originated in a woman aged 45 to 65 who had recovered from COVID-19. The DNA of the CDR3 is TGTGCCAGCAGCTTAGGAAGGGGTCTGGATAATTCACCCCTCCACTTT. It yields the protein CASSLGRGLDNSPLHF.